The 26 T cell receptor beta chains presented below share a single source sample, sequenced in a study of T-cell reconstitution after alpha-beta-depleted transplantation in children. The TCRbeta library incorporated unique molecular identifiers. TCRdb processed the PCR reads anew with MiXCR; each CDR3 protein has one entry. The sample shows around 420,000 distinct CDR3 sequences, around 15% of them seen only once. Sample: PBMCs, mostly from graft donor cells, taken 360 days after TCRalphabeta/CD19-depleted stem cell transplant. The source of these receptors is a boy younger than two who had a stem cell transplant for Wiskott-Aldrich syndrome, so the T cells may come from the graft donor.

The chain joins TRBV27 to TRBJ2-7, with 8 bases lining up with TRBD2. CDR3 length equals 14 residues. CDR1 and CDR2 from the germline V gene are MNHEY and SMNVEV (reference sequence). Trimming at V came to 4 bases and at J to 1 base, leaving 3 bases not matched to a gene. The CDR3: CASSSGGNSYEQYF. Here the CDR3 DNA reads TGTGCCAGCAGTTCGGGGGGGAATTCCTACGAGCAGTACTTC.

The V and J genes are TRBV11-2 and TRBJ2-3, with 11 bases matching TRBD2. Trimming removed 0 bases from V and 0 bases from J; junction bases left unmatched: 8. CDR3 length: 19 residues. Germline CDR1 SGHAT, CDR2 FQNNGV. The DNA for the CDR3 is TGTGCCAGCAGCTTAGACGTCCCTAGCGGGAGGAGGAGCACAGATACGCAGTATTTT. This encodes CASSLDVPSGRRSTDTQYF.

The chain couples TRBV4-3 to TRBJ2-1, with D possibly matching TRBD2 (5 bases). CDR3 length: 18 residues. Germline lookup yields CDR1 LGHNA and CDR2 YSLEER. V lost 2 bases and J lost 8, with 25 bases in between. Written as DNA, the CDR3 is TGCGCCAGCAGCCAAACCTTATCGGGAACAACTGTTTCCTATGAGCAGTTCTTC. As protein: CASSQTLSGTTVSYEQFF.

This chain uses TRBV4-1 with TRBJ2-3, with D perhaps matching TRBD2 (6 bases). CDR3 length: 16 residues. Germline V gives CDR1 MGHRA, CDR2 YSYEKL. V was pared by 2 bases and J by 5 bases, with 17 bases between. The CDR3 DNA follows: TGCGCCAGCAGCCAACCAAGGAGGGGATTGGTAGATACGCAGTATTTT. This sequence encodes CASSQPRRGLVDTQYF.

This clonotype was found many times. V is TRBV7-8 and J is TRBJ2-3, with D unclear. CDR3 size: 13 residues. V dropped 5 bases and J dropped 4 bases, with 10 bases sitting between them. CDR1 is SGHVS, CDR2 FQNEAQ, per germline. CDR3 nucleotide sequence: TGTGCCAGCAGCGCCGCTGGGGCAGATACGCAGTATTTT. Amino acids: CASSAAGADTQYF. Variable domain in full (rest from reference TRBV7-8 and TRBJ2-3): GAGVSQSPRYKVAKRGQDVALRCDPISGHVSLFWYQQALGQGPEFLTYFQNEAQLDKSGLPSDRFFAERPEGSVSTLKIQRTQQEDSAVYLCASSAAGADTQYFGPGTRLTVL.

The chain couples TRBV5-5 to TRBJ2-7; 8 bases map to TRBD2. The CDR3 length is 15 residues. The V gene end was trimmed by 5 bases and the J gene end by 2 bases; junction bases not matched to a gene: 9. Germline CDR1 is SGHKS and CDR2 is YYEKEE (reference sequence). The CDR3 loop is CASRMREAPTYEQYF. CDR3 sequence (DNA): TGTGCCAGCAGAATGCGGGAGGCCCCAACCTACGAGCAGTACTTC. Together with reference TRBV5-5 and TRBJ2-7, the CDR3 gives the full variable domain: DAGVTQSPTHLIKTRGQQVTLRCSPISGHKSVSWYQQVLGQGPQFIFQYYEKEERGRGNFPDRFSARQFPNYSSELNVNALLLGDSALYLCASRMREAPTYEQYFGPGTRLTVT.

The chain joins TRBV29-1 to TRBJ2-7; 8 bases agree with TRBD2. V trimming: 6 bases; J trimming: 6 bases; junction bases outside the gene matches: 7. Per the germline V gene, CDR1 is SQVTM and CDR2 is ANQGSEA. This CDR3 spans 12 amino acids. The CDR3 loop reads CSVGGDRGEQYF. The CDR3 coding sequence is TGCAGCGTCGGGGGGGATCGGGGCGAGCAGTACTTC.

In this sample, this clonotype turned up once. This chain links TRBV30 with TRBJ2-5; D unclear. The germline V gene has CDR1 GTSNPN and CDR2 SVGIG (reference sequence). The CDR3 spans 11 residues. The ends were cut back, 2 bases at V and 5 bases at J, with 6 bases in the middle. The CDR3 is CAWSPRETQYF. The DNA of the CDR3 is TGTGCCTGGAGTCCTAGGGAGACCCAGTACTTC.

The chain has TRBV12-3 or TRBV12-4 and TRBJ2-1, with D tentatively TRBD2 (5 bases). The CDR3 is 13 amino acids. V was pared by 3 bases and J by 6 bases, with 9 bases between. The CDR3 protein is CASSFKTTNEQFF. CDR3 nucleotides: TGTGCCAGCAGTTTTAAGACTACCAATGAGCAGTTCTTC.

The chain employs TRBV6-1 and TRBJ2-5; 8 positions agree with TRBD1. The CDR3 runs 17 residues. The germline gives CDR1 MNHNS, CDR2 SASEGT. V lost 6 bases to trimming and J lost 7 bases; unmatched junction nucleotides: 19. The CDR3 nucleotides read TGTGCCAGCAGCCGATCGCCGACAGGGGCGAGTGAGTGGACCCAGTACTTC. It translates to CASSRSPTGASEWTQYF.

This CDR3 reads CASSPGRVDTQYF. Written as DNA, the CDR3 is TGTGCCAGCAGCCCAGGACGGGTAGATACGCAGTATTTT. V and J are TRBV3-1 and TRBJ2-3; D not resolved. Germline assignment: CDR1 LGHDT and CDR2 YNNKEL (reference sequence). V lost 4 bases and J lost 5, with 10 bases in between. The CDR3 sequence is 13 residues long.

The CDR3 DNA follows: TGTGCCAGCAGTTTGGGAAAGCCCCAGCATTTT. Amino acids: CASSLGKPQHF. The chain is built from TRBV12-3 or TRBV12-4 and TRBJ1-5; D is ambiguous. V was cut by 3 bases and J by 8 bases, with 5 bases left in between. This CDR3 spans 11 amino acids.

The chain recombines TRBV6-1 with TRBJ1-3, with TRBD1 matching over 7 bases. The CDR3 has 17 residues. The trim removed 4 bases at V and 3 bases at J, leaving 12 bases unmatched. Germline V lookup: CDR1 MNHNS, CDR2 SASEGT. CDR3 DNA: TGTGCCAGCAGTGGGACAGGAGGTGTAAAGGATGGAAACACCATATATTTT. It yields the protein CASSGTGGVKDGNTIYF.

This sequence joins TRBV11-1 and TRBJ2-1; 14 bases agree with TRBD2. Germline V lookup: CDR1 SGHAT, CDR2 FQDESV (reference sequence). V was pared by 5 bases and J by 2 bases, with 8 bases of the junction left unmatched. CDR3 length: 18 amino acids. In DNA form, the CDR3 reads TGTGCCAGCAGCCAATTCCCGGGACTAGCGGGGGCCTACAATGAGCAGTTCTTC. Protein sequence: CASSQFPGLAGAYNEQFF.

The sample holds a few counts of this clonotype. The chain carries TRBV12-3 or TRBV12-4 and TRBJ2-5; D uncertain. Trimming pared 3 bases from V and 7 bases from J, leaving 18 bases between. The length of the CDR3 is 15 residues. The CDR3 is CASSFAHRALGTQYF. The CDR3 region has the DNA TGTGCCAGCAGTTTCGCTCACCGGGCCTTGGGGACCCAGTACTTC.

V is TRBV7-8 and J is TRBJ2-4, with D unresolved. Germline loops: CDR1 SGHVS, CDR2 FQNEAQ. This CDR3 has 12 residues. V was shortened by 5 bases and J by 8 bases, with 10 bases between the two germline ends. The CDR3 nucleotides read TGTGCCAGCAGCCGTCCCCTGGACATTCAGTACTTC. Residues: CASSRPLDIQYF.

This clonotype has only a few counts. The chain has TRBV11-2 and TRBJ1-4, with 9 bases fitting TRBD1. Germline lookup yields CDR1 SGHAT and CDR2 FQNNGV. V lost 5 bases to trimming and J lost 0 bases; unmatched junction nucleotides: 4. The CDR3 sequence is 16 residues long. CDR3 sequence (DNA): TGTGCCAGCAGCGGACAGGGGCCCACAACTAATGAAAAACTGTTTTTT. It yields the protein CASSGQGPTTNEKLFF.

The chain has TRBV7-9 and TRBJ1-1; TRBD1 aligns across 8 bases. The V and J ends lost 5 bases and 6 bases, in that order; junction bases with no gene match: 8. Per germline, CDR1 SEHNR and CDR2 FQNEAQ (reference sequence). The CDR3 is 14 amino acids. The CDR3 here is CASSTDRGRAEAFF. CDR3 DNA: TGTGCCAGCAGCACCGACAGGGGCCGGGCTGAAGCTTTCTTT.

This clonotype turned up a few times. The chain recombines TRBV2 with TRBJ2-3, with D possibly TRBD2 on 6 matching bases. The CDR3 is 16 residues long. The V gene's germline CDR1 is SNHLY and CDR2 FYNNEI. Trimming cost V 3 bases and J 0 bases, with 13 bases left between them. Written as DNA, the CDR3 is TGTGCCAGCAGTGAGGCGCGGGGCCCTAGCACAGATACGCAGTATTTT. Protein product: CASSEARGPSTDTQYF.

This clonotype was detected a few times. The V gene is TRBV5-1, the J gene TRBJ2-5; D call uncertain. V lost 0 bases, J lost 7 bases, and 13 bases lay in between. The CDR3 spans 14 residues. CDR1 is SGHRS, CDR2 YFSETQ, per germline. The CDR3 loop is CASSLGVRFRTQYF. Written as DNA, the CDR3 is TGCGCCAGCAGCTTGGGGGTTAGATTCAGGACCCAGTACTTC.

This clonotype was picked up a small number of times. V is TRBV6-5 and J is TRBJ1-6, with D possibly being TRBD1 (5 bases). The CDR3 has 14 residues. CDR1 is MNHEY, CDR2 SVGAGI, per germline. V was shortened by 6 bases and J by 9 bases, with 15 bases between the two germline ends. CDR3 coding DNA: TGTGCCAGCAGACTGGGGCGATGGGGTTCACCCCTCCACTTT. It is translated as CASRLGRWGSPLHF.

This clonotype was detected only a few times. This rearrangement joins TRBV4-3 to TRBJ1-2; perhaps TRBD1 as D (6 bases). This CDR3 is built from 16 residues. The germline V gene has CDR1 LGHNA and CDR2 YSLEER. The V end lost 0 bases, the J end lost 4 bases, and 15 bases lay between the germline ends. The CDR3 sequence: CASSQEGGGPPYGYTF. The CDR3, as DNA: TGCGCCAGCAGCCAAGAGGGGGGCGGACCTCCCTATGGCTACACCTTC.

This clonotype has only a few counts. The chain combines TRBV30 with TRBJ2-7, with D maybe TRBD1 (6 bases). This CDR3 region has 14 residues. Trimming left V 6 bases short and J 2 bases short, with 17 bases between. Germline values: CDR1 GTSNPN, CDR2 SVGIG (reference sequence). The CDR3 loop reads CACRLKDRPYEQYF. In DNA form, the CDR3 reads TGTGCCTGCCGACTTAAGGACAGACCCTACGAGCAGTACTTC.

The genes are TRBV15 and TRBJ2-7; 7 bases map to TRBD1. J was trimmed by 1 base and V by 4 bases; bases with no gene match: 4. Germline V gene data show CDR1 as LNHNV and CDR2 as YYDKDF (reference sequence). CDR3 length equals 14 residues. In nucleotides, the CDR3 is TGTGCCACCAGCATACACAGGGGATCCTACGAGCAGTACTTC. Amino acids: CATSIHRGSYEQYF.

This clonotype was observed a handful of times. The V call is TRBV4-2, the J call TRBJ2-1, with 11 bases fitting TRBD2. V shed 3 bases, J shed 6 bases, and the junction held 4 bases outside the gene matches. Germline CDR1 LGHNA, CDR2 YNFKEQ. This CDR3 comprises 15 residues. The CDR3 region is CASSHRLAGSNEQFF. As DNA, the CDR3 is TGTGCCAGCAGCCATCGACTAGCGGGGTCCAATGAGCAGTTCTTC.

This clonotype was found a few times. V gene TRBV12-5 combines with J gene TRBJ2-1; a weak D match, TRBD1 (6 bases). Germline V gives CDR1 LGHNT, CDR2 FRNRAP. The CDR3 extends over 13 amino acids. The ends were cut back, 6 bases at V and 4 bases at J, with 10 bases in the middle. The CDR3 here is CASGRDIYNEQFF. CDR3 bases: TGTGCTAGTGGACGGGACATTTACAATGAGCAGTTCTTC.